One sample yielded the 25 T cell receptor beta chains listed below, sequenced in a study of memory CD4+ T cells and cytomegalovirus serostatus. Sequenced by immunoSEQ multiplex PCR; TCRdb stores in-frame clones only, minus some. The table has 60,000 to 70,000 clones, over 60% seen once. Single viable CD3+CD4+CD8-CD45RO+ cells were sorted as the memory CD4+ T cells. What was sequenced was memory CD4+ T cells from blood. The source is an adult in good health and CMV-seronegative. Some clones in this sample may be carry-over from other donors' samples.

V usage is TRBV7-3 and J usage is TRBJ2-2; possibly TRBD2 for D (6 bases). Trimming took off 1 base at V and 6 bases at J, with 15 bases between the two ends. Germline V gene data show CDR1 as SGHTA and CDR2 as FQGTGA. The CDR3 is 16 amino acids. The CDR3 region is CASSLNIGSGPGELFF. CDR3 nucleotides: TGTGCCAGCAGCTTAAATATCGGGAGCGGCCCCGGGGAGCTGTTTTTT.

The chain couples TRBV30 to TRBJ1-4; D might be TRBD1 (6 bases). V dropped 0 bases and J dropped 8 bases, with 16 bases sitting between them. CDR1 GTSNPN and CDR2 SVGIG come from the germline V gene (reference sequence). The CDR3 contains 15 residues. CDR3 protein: CAWSVMRGAGEKLFF. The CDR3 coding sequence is TGTGCCTGGAGTGTAATGCGGGGGGCTGGGGAAAAACTGTTTTTT.

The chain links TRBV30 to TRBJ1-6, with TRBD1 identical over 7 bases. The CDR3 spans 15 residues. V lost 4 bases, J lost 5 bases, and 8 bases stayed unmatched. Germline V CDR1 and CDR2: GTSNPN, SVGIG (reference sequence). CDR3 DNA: TGTGCCTGGACCCACGCCGGGACAGATAATTCACCCCTCCACTTT. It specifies CAWTHAGTDNSPLHF.

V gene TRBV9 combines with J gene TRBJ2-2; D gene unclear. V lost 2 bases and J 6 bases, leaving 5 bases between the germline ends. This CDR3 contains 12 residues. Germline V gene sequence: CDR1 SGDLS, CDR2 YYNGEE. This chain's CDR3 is CASSVGPGELFF. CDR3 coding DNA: TGTGCCAGCAGCGTGGGTCCCGGGGAGCTGTTTTTT. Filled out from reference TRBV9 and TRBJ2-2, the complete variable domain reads DSGVTQTPKHLITATGQRVTLRCSPRSGDLSVYWYQQSLDQGLQFLIQYYNGEERAKGNILERFSAQQFPDLHSELNLSSLELGDSALYFCASSVGPGELFFGEGSRLTVL.

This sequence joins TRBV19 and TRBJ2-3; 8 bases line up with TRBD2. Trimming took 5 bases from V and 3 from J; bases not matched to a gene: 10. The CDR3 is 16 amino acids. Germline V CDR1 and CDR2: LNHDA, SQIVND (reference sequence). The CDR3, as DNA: TGTGCCAGTAGTCCGAAACGTCAGCGGGGGACAGATACGCAGTATTTT. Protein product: CASSPKRQRGTDTQYF.

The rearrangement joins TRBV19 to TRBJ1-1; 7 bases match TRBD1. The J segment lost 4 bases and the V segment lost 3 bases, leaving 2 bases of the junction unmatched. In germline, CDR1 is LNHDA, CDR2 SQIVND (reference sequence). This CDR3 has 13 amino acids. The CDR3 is CASSMNRGTEAFF. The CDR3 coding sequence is TGTGCCAGTAGTATGAACAGGGGCACTGAAGCTTTCTTT. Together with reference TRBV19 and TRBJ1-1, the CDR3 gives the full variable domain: DGGITQSPKYLFRKEGQNVTLSCEQNLNHDAMYWYRQDPGQGLRLIYYSQIVNDFQKGDIAEGYSVSREKKESFPLTVTSAQKNPTAFYLCASSMNRGTEAFFGQGTRLTVV.

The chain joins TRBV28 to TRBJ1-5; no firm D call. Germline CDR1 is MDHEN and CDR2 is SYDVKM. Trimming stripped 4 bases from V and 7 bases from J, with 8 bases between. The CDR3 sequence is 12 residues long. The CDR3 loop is CASSWAGQPQHF. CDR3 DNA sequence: TGTGCCAGCAGTTGGGCTGGGCAGCCCCAGCATTTT.

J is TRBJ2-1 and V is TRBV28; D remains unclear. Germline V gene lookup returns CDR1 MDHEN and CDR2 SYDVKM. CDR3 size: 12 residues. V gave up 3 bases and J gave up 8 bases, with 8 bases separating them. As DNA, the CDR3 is TGTGCCAGCAGTTTGTTTAGGTATGAGCAGTTCTTC. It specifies CASSLFRYEQFF.

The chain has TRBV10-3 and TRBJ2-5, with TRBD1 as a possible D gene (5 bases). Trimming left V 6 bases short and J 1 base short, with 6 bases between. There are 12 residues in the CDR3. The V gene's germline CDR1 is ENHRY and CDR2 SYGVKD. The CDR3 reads CAIRGPQETQYF. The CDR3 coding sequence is TGTGCCATCAGGGGGCCCCAAGAGACCCAGTACTTC.

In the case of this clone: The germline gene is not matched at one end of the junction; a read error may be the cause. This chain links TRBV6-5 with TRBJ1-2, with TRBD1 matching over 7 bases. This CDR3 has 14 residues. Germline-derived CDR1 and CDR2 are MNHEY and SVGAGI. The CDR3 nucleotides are TGTGCCAGCACCCCGGCTCGGGACAGTGGCCCAGACTTCTTC. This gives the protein CASTPARDSGPDFF.

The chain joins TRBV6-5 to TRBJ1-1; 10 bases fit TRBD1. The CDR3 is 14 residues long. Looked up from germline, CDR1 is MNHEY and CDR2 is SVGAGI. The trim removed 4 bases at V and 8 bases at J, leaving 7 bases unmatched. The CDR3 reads CASSFGTGVYEAFF. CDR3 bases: TGTGCCAGCAGTTTCGGGACAGGGGTGTACGAAGCTTTCTTT.

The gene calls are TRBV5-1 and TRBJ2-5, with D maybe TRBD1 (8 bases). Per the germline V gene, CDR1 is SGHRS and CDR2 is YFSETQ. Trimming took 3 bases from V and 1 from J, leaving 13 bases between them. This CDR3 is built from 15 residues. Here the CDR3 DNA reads TGCGCCAGCAGCTCTACAGGGGGGGGCCAAGAGACCCAGTACTTC. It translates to CASSSTGGGQETQYF.

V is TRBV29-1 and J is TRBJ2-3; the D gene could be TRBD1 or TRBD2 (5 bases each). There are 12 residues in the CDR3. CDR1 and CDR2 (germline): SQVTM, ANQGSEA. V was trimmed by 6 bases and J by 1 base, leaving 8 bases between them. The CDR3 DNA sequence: TGCAGCGTGAGAGGGGGCACAGATACGCAGTATTTT. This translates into CSVRGGTDTQYF.

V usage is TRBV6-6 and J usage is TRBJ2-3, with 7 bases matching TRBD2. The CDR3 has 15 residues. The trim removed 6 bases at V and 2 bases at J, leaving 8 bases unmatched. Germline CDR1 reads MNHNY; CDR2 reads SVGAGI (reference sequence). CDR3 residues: CASRRPGGFTDTQYF. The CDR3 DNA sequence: TGTGCCAGCAGGCGCCCCGGGGGGTTCACAGATACGCAGTATTTT.

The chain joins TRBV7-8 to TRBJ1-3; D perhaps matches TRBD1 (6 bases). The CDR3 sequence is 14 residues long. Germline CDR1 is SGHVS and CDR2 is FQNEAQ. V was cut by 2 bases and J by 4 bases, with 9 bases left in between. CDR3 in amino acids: CASSLSGQGNTIYF. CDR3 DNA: TGTGCCAGCAGCTTATCCGGACAGGGAAACACCATATATTTT. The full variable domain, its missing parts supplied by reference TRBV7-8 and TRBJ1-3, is GAGVSQSPRYKVAKRGQDVALRCDPISGHVSLFWYQQALGQGPEFLTYFQNEAQLDKSGLPSDRFFAERPEGSVSTLKIQRTQQEDSAVYLCASSLSGQGNTIYFGEGSWLTVV.

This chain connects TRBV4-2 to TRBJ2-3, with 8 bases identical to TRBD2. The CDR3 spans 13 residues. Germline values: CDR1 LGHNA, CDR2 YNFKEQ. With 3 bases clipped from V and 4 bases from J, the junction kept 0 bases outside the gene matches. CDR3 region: CASSQGLADTQYF. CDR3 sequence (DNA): TGTGCCAGCAGCCAGGGACTAGCAGATACGCAGTATTTT.

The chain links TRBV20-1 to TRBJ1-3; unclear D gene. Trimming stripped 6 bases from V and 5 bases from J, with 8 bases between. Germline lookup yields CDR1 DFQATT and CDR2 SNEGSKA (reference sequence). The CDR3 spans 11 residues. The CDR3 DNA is TGCAGTGCGCCACAGAGAAACACCATATATTTT. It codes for CSAPQRNTIYF.

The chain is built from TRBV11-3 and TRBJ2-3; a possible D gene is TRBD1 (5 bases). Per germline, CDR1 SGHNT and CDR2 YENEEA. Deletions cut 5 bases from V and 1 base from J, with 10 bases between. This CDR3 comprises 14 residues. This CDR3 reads CASSLTTGTDTQYF. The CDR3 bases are TGTGCCAGCAGCCTAACGACAGGCACAGATACGCAGTATTTT.

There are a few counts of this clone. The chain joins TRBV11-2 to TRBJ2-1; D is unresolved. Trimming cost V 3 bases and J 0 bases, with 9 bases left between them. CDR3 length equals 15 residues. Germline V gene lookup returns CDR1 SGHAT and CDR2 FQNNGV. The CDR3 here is CASSFASGSYNEQFF. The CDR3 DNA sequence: TGTGCCAGCAGCTTTGCTTCGGGCTCCTACAATGAGCAGTTCTTC.

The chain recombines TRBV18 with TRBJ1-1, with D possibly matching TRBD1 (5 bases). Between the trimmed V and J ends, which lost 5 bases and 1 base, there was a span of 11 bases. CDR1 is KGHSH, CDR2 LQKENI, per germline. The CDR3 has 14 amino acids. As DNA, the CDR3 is TGTGCCAGCTCAACTCCTCAGGGGAACACTGAAGCTTTCTTT. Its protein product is CASSTPQGNTEAFF.

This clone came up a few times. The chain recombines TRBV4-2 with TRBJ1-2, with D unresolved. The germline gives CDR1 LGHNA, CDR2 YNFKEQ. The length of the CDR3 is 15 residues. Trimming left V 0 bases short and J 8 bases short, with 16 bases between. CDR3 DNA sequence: TGTGCCAGCAGCCAAGATCAAGGAAGGCTGGACGGCTACACCTTC. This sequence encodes CASSQDQGRLDGYTF.

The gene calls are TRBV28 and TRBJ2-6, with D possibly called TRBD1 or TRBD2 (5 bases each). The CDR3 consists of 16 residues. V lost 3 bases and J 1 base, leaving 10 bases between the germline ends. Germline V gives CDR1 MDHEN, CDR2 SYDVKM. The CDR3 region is CASSFIWGSGANVLTF. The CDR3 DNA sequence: TGTGCCAGCAGTTTTATTTGGGGGTCTGGGGCCAACGTCCTGACTTTC.

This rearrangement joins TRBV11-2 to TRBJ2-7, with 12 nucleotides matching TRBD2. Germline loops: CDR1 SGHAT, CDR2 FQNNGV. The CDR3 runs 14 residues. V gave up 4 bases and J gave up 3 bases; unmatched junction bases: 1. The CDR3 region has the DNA TGTGCCAGCAGCTCGGGACTAGCGGGCTACGAGCAGTACTTC. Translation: CASSSGLAGYEQYF.

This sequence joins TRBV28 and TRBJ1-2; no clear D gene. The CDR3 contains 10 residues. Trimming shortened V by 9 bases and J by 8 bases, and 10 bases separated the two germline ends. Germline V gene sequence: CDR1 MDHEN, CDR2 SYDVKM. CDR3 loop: CASYLGGYTF. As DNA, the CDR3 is TGTGCCAGTTATCTGGGGGGCTACACCTTC.

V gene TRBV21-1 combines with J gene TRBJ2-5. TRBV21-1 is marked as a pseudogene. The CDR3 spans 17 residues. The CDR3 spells CASSKGSRGQPGETQYF. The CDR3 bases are TGTGCCAGCAGCAAAGGGAGTCGGGGGCAGCCGGGAGAGACCCAGTACTTC.